This TCR beta chain originates from a study of shared clonotypes between healthy human individuals. After removal of 3 bases from V and 2 bases from J, the junction contained 6 bases not matched to a gene. From germline, CDR1 is SGHVS and CDR2 FNYEAQ. The CDR3 covers 15 residues. Data came from immunoSEQ multiplex PCR; TCRdb stores just in-frame clones and leaves some out. Among about 2 million clones listed, over 85% were seen once. CD45RO negativity and positive selection for CCR7 defined naive CD8 cells, a population that excluded terminally differentiated effector memory CD45RA+ cells. The source is a young man in good health. The J gene is TRBJ2-7, the V gene TRBV7-6; 8 bases are a match to TRBD2. The sample consisted of naive CD8+ T cells sorted from blood. The CDR3 nucleotides read TGTGCCAGCAGCTTTGGACTAGCCCATACCTACGAGCAGTACTTC. Translating it yields CASSFGLAHTYEQYF.